This T cell receptor beta chain was profiled in a study of identifying expanded T cells in peripheral blood. The assay was immunoSEQ multiplex PCR, and TCRdb's table has in-frame clones only and misses some. The table lists 95,000 to 100,000 clones, around 90% of them singletons. The CDR3 runs to 15 residues. V shed 4 bases and J shed 1 base, with 14 bases lying between them. Germline V CDR1 and CDR2: LNHDA, SQIVND (reference sequence). The receptor comes from a person aged 18-69 years in good health. Sequenced material: blood. The gene calls are TRBV19 and TRBJ2-7; a weak D match, TRBD1 (7 bases). Here the CDR3 DNA reads TGTGCCAGTAGTACCCGACAGGGAGGATCCTACGAGCAGTACTTC. This gives the protein CASSTRQGGSYEQYF.